This TCR beta chain is from a study of T cells in Graves' hyperthyroidism and ophthalmopathy (dated by TCRdb to between 2017 and 2020). Turning to the overall study: Peripheral blood was collected at initial diagnosis, before any treatment. A discovery cohort of about 100 patients, fewer than 50 with Graves' ophthalmopathy and over 55 with stable Graves' hyperthyroidism, was used to find distinguishing TCR V-J signatures. Prospective prediction of ophthalmopathy was tested in an independent validation cohort consisting of 18 to 20 hyperthyroidism patients and 15 or so patients who later progressed to ophthalmopathy. The approximately 100 discovery patients were randomly split 7:3 into training and test sets. In addition, the study compared T-cell repertoires in thyroid tissue and in blood from five to seven Graves' hyperthyroidism patients. Once sampling was done, hyperthyroidism patients were given methimazole at a starting dose of 30 mg daily, whereas ophthalmopathy patients were given high-dose intravenous methylprednisolone. According to the paper, TCR Vbeta CDR3 sequencing was carried out on over 130 peripheral blood samples, which came from fewer than 50 ophthalmopathy, 75 or so hyperthyroidism and roughly 17 progressor patients.

Overall study outcomes, separate from this receptor: Blood samples also contained most of the expanded thyroid clonotypes (frequency above 0.001), which suggests that blood repertoires may reflect thyroid immune responses. In validation, the model predicted progression to ophthalmopathy with roughly 66% sensitivity and about 72% specificity, a median of roughly seven months before onset. Sample size was not statistically predetermined, and blinding of investigators to group allocation was not performed. A model built on a 13 V-J signature distinguished ophthalmopathy from stable hyperthyroidism, reaching 85% to 90% sensitivity and approximately 83% specificity in cross-validation and 80%/75% in testing.

As to this clonotype: This receptor's antigen is unknown. Per-base qualities were not stored, and no clone one base away is much larger.

From the cysteine through the phenylalanine, the CDR3 covers 15 amino acids. Here the CDR3 DNA is all that survives: 45 bases in frame from base 1. The V end gives up 6 bases and the J end 3 bases, leaving 3 bases in the junction not matched to a gene. As encoded in the germline V gene, CDR1 is SGHDN while CDR2 is FVKESK. Amplification of TCR beta CDR3 regions was carried out from RNA transcripts. The first round of RT-PCR for the TCR CDR3 was performed with the HTBI primer set and the Qiagen OneStep RT-PCR kit. Libraries were constructed in a second round of multiplex PCR, after which size selection and purification were performed. Paired-end sequencing of the libraries was performed with 100 bp reads on an Illumina HiSeq2000. For the original study's pipeline: SOAPnuke was used to process the raw data, removing reads that contained adapters or uncalled bases, had a mean Phred below 15, or lacked an exact match to the constant primer or identifier. COPE v1.2.5 was used to merge the high-quality paired reads, and each unique nucleotide sequence was defined as a clonotype. Clonotypes were aligned to IMGT TRBV, TRBD and TRBJ reference segments using MiTCR v1.1. The analysis was restricted to V-J combinations with a frequency above 0.0001, which together covered 99.2% of the repertoires. A TCS score was defined as the ratio of F50 (clonal expansion) to E x V (chaos), with BLOSUM62-based TCRdist applied between CDR3 peptides within each V-J. Welch's t-statistics and random forest reduced fewer than 600 V-J features to about 13, which were used in a naive Bayes classifier (R e1071). TCRdb reprocessed the public reads (quality trimming at Q25 with fastp, clone calling with MiXCR) and kept in-frame beta chains. Rows are unified per CDR3 protein, each entry keeping the most common DNA and genes. For this entry, the V and J calls and clone size follow TCRdb and not the study's own pipeline. Within this sample are approximately 560,000 distinct CDR3 sequences, with about a sixth of them counted one time only. In total, the top ten clones hold less than 9.5% of the sample.

A patient counted as having stable Graves' hyperthyroidism if no progression to ophthalmopathy occurred over 18 months of follow-up. Hyperthyroidism patients were newly diagnosed, had a disease duration of under 2 months, and were aged 18 to 65 years. Patients with uncontrolled infections, other autoimmune diseases, pregnancy or lactation were excluded. Diagnoses were based on clinical symptoms, serum thyroxine and TRAb, thyroid ultrasound and orbital computed tomography. PBMCs were separated from under 11 ml of fresh peripheral blood using Ficoll-Paque density gradient centrifugation. Total RNA was extracted using Trizol reagent, and RNA quality was assessed on an Agilent 2100 Bioanalyzer.

Input material: blood. The receptor chain draws on TRBV14 and TRBJ2-2, with TRBD2 matching 11 junction bases. This clonotype was sampled from a woman in her 30s with Graves' hyperthyroidism. The CDR3 has the sequence CASSGLAGHTGELFF. In nucleotides, the sequence is TGTGCCAGCAGTGGACTAGCGGGTCACACCGGGGAGCTGTTTTTT.